This T cell receptor (beta chain) was sequenced during a study of shared clonotypes between healthy human individuals. Germline CDR1 is LNHDA and CDR2 is SQIVND (reference sequence). V was shortened by 10 bases and J by 5 bases, with 17 bases between the two germline ends. The CDR3 has 13 amino acids. The study drew its donors from healthy HIV-negative adults without recent acute infections or vaccinations. Adults of Caucasian background living in Nashville, Tennessee made up all donors. Each cell subset's genomic DNA was divided evenly among several immunoSEQ plates. The data were produced by immunoSEQ multiplex PCR, yet TCRdb's version contains in-frame clones alone and is incomplete. The sample yields approximately 480,000 clones, 75% to 80% seen once. Study results and caveats: Donor scarcity curtailed the genetic and exposure-history diversity represented herein.

To note about this clone: The antigen remains unidentified.

This chain joins TRBV19 and TRBJ1-1, with TRBD1 as a possible D gene (6 bases). Material for sequencing was PBMCs. The clonotype comes from a middle-aged woman in good health. Some clones in this sample may be carry-over from other donors' samples. The CDR3 loop reads CAIRQVGETEAFF. The CDR3 nucleotides are TGTGCCATTCGACAGGTCGGGGAGACTGAAGCTTTCTTT. The whole variable domain, filled in from reference TRBV19 and TRBJ1-1, reads DGGITQSPKYLFRKEGQNVTLSCEQNLNHDAMYWYRQDPGQGLRLIYYSQIVNDFQKGDIAEGYSVSREKKESFPLTVTSAQKNPTAFYLCAIRQVGETEAFFGQGTRLTVV.